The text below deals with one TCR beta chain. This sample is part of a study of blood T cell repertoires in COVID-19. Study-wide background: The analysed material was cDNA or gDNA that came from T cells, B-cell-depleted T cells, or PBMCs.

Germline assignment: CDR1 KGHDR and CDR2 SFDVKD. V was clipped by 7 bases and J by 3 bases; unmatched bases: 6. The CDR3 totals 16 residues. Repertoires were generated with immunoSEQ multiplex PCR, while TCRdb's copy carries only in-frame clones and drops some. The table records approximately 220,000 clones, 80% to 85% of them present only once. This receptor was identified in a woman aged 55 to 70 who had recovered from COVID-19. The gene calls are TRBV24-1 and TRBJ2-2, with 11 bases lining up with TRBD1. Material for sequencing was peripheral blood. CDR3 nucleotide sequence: TGTGCCACCAGCGCCCGGACAGGGGGCGACACCGGGGAGCTGTTTTTT. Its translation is CATSARTGGDTGELFF.